The entry that follows covers one TCR beta chain sequence. Its antigen is unidentified. Other DNA sequences within the sample encode an identical CDR3. These data are taken from a study of shared clonotypes between healthy human individuals. As for the study in general: CD4 naive and CD4 memory each took three plates per donor, while CD8 naive took two and CD8 memory one.

Clones were read by immunoSEQ multiplex PCR, and TCRdb kept only the in-frame ones, dropping some. The repertoire has hundreds of thousands of clones, 95% to 96% of them found once; the top ten carry more than 0.085%. There are 14 residues in the CDR3. CDR1 and CDR2 (germline): SGDLS, YYNGEE. Trimming left V 0 bases short and J 0 bases short, with 7 bases between. Selected positively for CCR7 and CD45RO-negative, naive CD8 cells excluded terminally differentiated effector memory CD45RA+ cells. Study results and caveats: It was anticipated that sequencing depth would influence how many clonotypes donors shared. Across a handful of donors, naive CD4 shared approximately 4.5%, naive CD8 about 3.2%, memory CD4 roughly 2.4%, memory CD8 0.4% to 0.5%. The study generally estimated greater richness for naive than memory subsets.

The V and J genes are TRBV9 and TRBJ2-7, with D hard to call. This TCR was recovered from a woman aged 25 to 39 in good health. Material for sequencing was naive CD8+ T cells sorted from blood. The CDR3 sequence is CASSVGGSSYEQYF. The CDR3, as DNA: TGTGCCAGCAGCGTAGGAGGAAGCTCCTACGAGCAGTACTTC.